The 30 T cell receptor beta chains in this list originate from one sample, sequenced in a study of PD-1 blockade in mismatch repair-deficient tumors. The table came from immunoSEQ multiplex PCR; TCRdb's copy has only in-frame clones and leaves some out. The sample contains 70,000 to 95,000 clones, 65% to 85% of which appear only once. The sequencing used peripheral blood, collected 44 weeks after starting pembrolizumab. These receptors were collected from an adult with mismatch repair-deficient cancer.

The chain joins TRBV7-9 to TRBJ1-1; perhaps TRBD1 as D (6 bases). V was shortened by 5 bases and J by 5 bases, with 18 bases between the two germline ends. The CDR3 covers 15 residues. Germline-derived CDR1 and CDR2 are SEHNR and FQNEAQ (reference sequence). The CDR3: CASSPRGDIWTEAFF. The CDR3 nucleotides read TGTGCCAGCAGCCCAAGGGGGGACATTTGGACTGAAGCTTTCTTT.

The chain uses TRBV18 and TRBJ2-2; D unclear. There are 17 residues in the CDR3. V dropped 0 bases and J dropped 0 bases, with 11 bases sitting between them. From germline, CDR1 is KGHSH and CDR2 LQKENI. CDR3 nucleotide sequence: TGTGCCAGCTCACCACCGTTAGTTTTGACGAACACCGGGGAGCTGTTTTTT. This encodes CASSPPLVLTNTGELFF. Full variable domain (missing parts from reference TRBV18 and TRBJ2-2): NAGVMQNPRHLVRRRGQEARLRCSPMKGHSHVYWYRQLPEEGLKFMVYLQKENIIDESGMPKERFSAEFPKEGPSILRIQQVVRGDSAAYFCASSPPLVLTNTGELFFGEGSRLTVL.

The chain combines TRBV10-3 with TRBJ2-1, with 10 bases that match TRBD2. Per the germline V gene, CDR1 is ENHRY and CDR2 is SYGVKD. The V and J ends lost 9 bases and 7 bases, in that order; junction bases with no gene match: 9. CDR3 length: 14 residues. This chain's CDR3 is CAIKLAGSLNEQFF. CDR3 DNA: TGTGCCATAAAACTAGCGGGAAGCTTAAATGAGCAGTTCTTC.

The rearrangement joins TRBV5-1 to TRBJ2-1, with D possibly matching TRBD1 (5 bases). CDR3 length: 15 residues. Germline CDR1 SGHRS, CDR2 YFSETQ. V gave up 1 base and J gave up 7 bases, with 15 bases separating them. The CDR3 DNA follows: TGCGCCAGCAGCTTGCAGGGCCCGGATCTGAATGAGCAGTTCTTC. It encodes CASSLQGPDLNEQFF.

The rearrangement links TRBV12-5 to TRBJ2-1; D is unclear. The germline CDR1 and CDR2 sequences are LGHNT and FRNRAP. V lost 1 base and J lost 9, with 13 bases in between. The CDR3 contains 14 residues. CDR3 residues: CASGLASLESEQFF. The CDR3 DNA is TGTGCTAGTGGTTTGGCTTCTCTAGAGAGTGAGCAGTTCTTC.

This clone was detected only a few times. The chain recombines TRBV6-1 with TRBJ2-7; the D gene is possibly TRBD1 (5 bases). Germline V CDR1 and CDR2: MNHNS, SASEGT. V was pared by 3 bases and J by 4 bases, with 7 bases between. The length of the CDR3 is 12 residues. The CDR3 sequence: CASSERQYEQYF. CDR3 coding DNA: TGTGCCAGCAGTGAGCGACAGTACGAGCAGTACTTC.

The chain is built from TRBV27 and TRBJ2-1; weak D call: TRBD1 (5 bases). Germline assignment: CDR1 MNHEY and CDR2 SMNVEV (reference sequence). V dropped 4 bases and J dropped 0 bases, with 10 bases sitting between them. There are 15 residues in the CDR3. CDR3 in amino acids: CASSWGRSSYNEQFF. The CDR3 DNA sequence: TGTGCCAGCAGTTGGGGCAGGAGCTCCTACAATGAGCAGTTCTTC.

The chain combines TRBV9 with TRBJ2-1, with 9 bases that match TRBD2. Germline lookup yields CDR1 SGDLS and CDR2 YYNGEE. The ends lost 6 bases at V and 4 bases at J; junction bases unmatched: 8. The CDR3 sequence is 15 residues long. CDR3: CASTSSGEAYNEQFF. In DNA, the CDR3 is TGTGCCAGCACCTCTAGCGGGGAAGCGTACAATGAGCAGTTCTTC.

CDR3 sequence: CASSFRDRDYGYTF. CDR3 sequence (DNA): TGTGCCAGCAGTTTCCGGGACAGGGACTATGGCTACACCTTC. The gene calls are TRBV2 and TRBJ1-2, with 9 bases identical to TRBD1. The CDR3 has 14 amino acids. V shed 5 bases and J 3 bases; nucleotides not matched to a gene: 4. CDR1 SNHLY and CDR2 FYNNEI come from the germline V gene.

V is TRBV5-7 and J is TRBJ2-5, with 10 bases that match TRBD1. TRBV5-7 is treated as an ORF (open reading frame) with a function not yet certain. The CDR3 length is 16 residues. The ends lost 0 bases at V and 0 bases at J; junction bases unmatched: 2. Written as DNA, the CDR3 is TGTGCCAGCAGCTTGGGGGACAGGGGATACCAAGAGACCCAGTACTTC. Amino acids: CASSLGDRGYQETQYF.

The chain combines TRBV11-3 with TRBJ2-1, with 8 bases fitting TRBD2. The CDR3 loop spans 15 amino acids. Germline CDR1 is SGHNT and CDR2 is YENEEA. The junction had 11 bases not matched to a gene; V was cut back by 6 bases and J by 7 bases. CDR3 DNA: TGTGCCAGCAGGTCCTCCGGGACTAGGAGTAATGAGCAGTTCTTC. Its translation: CASRSSGTRSNEQFF. Full variable domain (outside the CDR3, taken from reference TRBV11-3 and TRBJ2-1): EAGVVQSPRYKIIEKKQPVAFWCNPISGHNTLYWYLQNLGQGPELLIRYENEEAVDDSQLPKDRFSAERLKGVDSTLKIQPAELGDSAVYLCASRSSGTRSNEQFFGPGTRLTVL.

The V gene is TRBV10-3, the J gene TRBJ2-1; 12 positions match TRBD2. CDR1 is ENHRY and CDR2 is SYGVKD in the germline V gene. This CDR3 is built from 15 residues. Trimming cost V 10 bases and J 6 bases; bases outside gene matches: 10. CDR3 sequence reads: CATRLAGDLLNEQFF. The DNA for the CDR3 is TGTGCCACACGACTAGCGGGAGATCTCCTCAATGAGCAGTTCTTC.

This clone was counted a single time. The chain uses TRBV15 and TRBJ1-5; no reliable D call. V lost 0 bases, J lost 2 bases, and 11 bases lay in between. The germline gives CDR1 LNHNV, CDR2 YYDKDF (reference sequence). This CDR3 contains 16 residues. CDR3 DNA sequence: TGTGCCACCAGCAGAGAACCAGGTAGTGGCAATCAGCCCCAGCATTTT. It codes for CATSREPGSGNQPQHF.

The rearrangement uses TRBV9 and TRBJ1-1; tentatively, D is TRBD1 (5 bases). The germline CDR1 and CDR2 sequences are SGDLS and YYNGEE. Trimming stripped 2 bases from V and 4 bases from J, with 9 bases between. This CDR3 has 13 residues. The CDR3 loop is CASSVWGGTEAFF. In DNA form, the CDR3 reads TGTGCCAGCAGCGTGTGGGGCGGCACTGAAGCTTTCTTT.

The chain carries TRBV5-8 and TRBJ1-2; D ambiguous. Between the trimmed V and J ends, which lost 1 base and 14 bases, there was a span of 12 bases. The CDR3 is made up of 11 amino acids. Looked up from germline, CDR1 is SGHTS and CDR2 is YDEGEE. The CDR3 is CASSLMSAETF. The CDR3 region has the DNA TGTGCCAGCAGCTTGATGTCAGCCGAGACCTTC. The full variable domain, completed using reference TRBV5-8 and TRBJ1-2, is EAGVTQSPTHLIKTRGQQATLRCSPISGHTSVYWYQQALGLGLQFLLWYDEGEERNRGNFPPRFSGRQFPNYSSELNVNALELEDSALYLCASSLMSAETFGSGTRLTVV.

V is TRBV5-1 and J is TRBJ2-1, with 9 bases aligning to TRBD2. The ends lost 0 bases at V and 4 bases at J; junction bases unmatched: 2. CDR3 length: 15 amino acids. Germline CDR1 SGHRS, CDR2 YFSETQ. The CDR3 region is CASSLGLADYNEQFF. Here the CDR3 DNA reads TGCGCCAGCAGCTTGGGACTAGCGGATTACAATGAGCAGTTCTTC. Filled out from reference TRBV5-1 and TRBJ2-1, the complete variable domain reads KAGVTQTPRYLIKTRGQQVTLSCSPISGHRSVSWYQQTPGQGLQFLFEYFSETQRNKGNFPGRFSGRQFSNSRSEMNVSTLELGDSALYLCASSLGLADYNEQFFGPGTRLTVL.

DNA for the CDR3: TGTGCCAGCAGTTTAGGTCTGGGGGCTGAAAAACTGTTTTTT. It translates to CASSLGLGAEKLFF. This chain joins TRBV27 and TRBJ1-4; D is perhaps TRBD1 (6 bases). This CDR3 comprises 14 residues. Germline V CDR1 and CDR2: MNHEY, SMNVEV (reference sequence). The germline V and J ends were trimmed by 2 bases and 7 bases, with 11 bases remaining between them.

The rearrangement links TRBV5-3 to TRBJ1-2, with TRBD1 matching over 9 bases. TRBV5-3 is flagged as an ORF with uncertain function. The J segment lost 4 bases and the V segment lost 4 bases, leaving 14 bases of the junction unmatched. The CDR3 has 17 residues. The CDR3 protein is CARSIPATGQGPYGYTF. The CDR3 DNA follows: TGTGCCAGAAGCATACCTGCAACGGGACAGGGCCCCTATGGCTACACCTTC.

The chain employs TRBV6-5 and TRBJ2-1, with 8 bases fitting TRBD2. Germline values: CDR1 MNHEY, CDR2 SVGAGI. This CDR3 has 15 amino acids. The V segment lost 6 bases and the J segment 7 bases; nucleotides outside the gene matches: 11. The chain's CDR3 is CASSLSGNLWNEQFF. Written as DNA, the CDR3 is TGTGCCAGCAGCCTTAGCGGGAATCTTTGGAATGAGCAGTTCTTC.

This chain connects TRBV9 to TRBJ2-1; D gene unclear. Trimming took 2 bases from V and 1 from J, leaving 7 bases between them. Germline loops: CDR1 SGDLS, CDR2 YYNGEE. CDR3 length: 14 residues. In DNA, the CDR3 is TGTGCCAGCAGCGTTGGTCCATCCTACAATGAGCAGTTCTTC. This codes for CASSVGPSYNEQFF.

This chain links TRBV19 with TRBJ2-4; D may be TRBD1 or TRBD2 (5 bases each). Germline V gene data show CDR1 as LNHDA and CDR2 as SQIVND (reference sequence). The CDR3 runs 16 residues. V was trimmed by 5 bases and J by 1 base, leaving 15 bases between them. This CDR3 reads CASSGHNSGAKNIQYF. CDR3 in DNA: TGTGCCAGTAGTGGACACAATTCGGGGGCCAAAAACATTCAGTACTTC.

Only a few counts were recorded for this clone. The chain joins TRBV6-1 to TRBJ1-2; no definite D call. Germline CDR1 is MNHNS and CDR2 is SASEGT. The germline V and J ends were trimmed by 3 bases and 4 bases, with 12 bases remaining between them. This CDR3 region has 14 residues. CDR3 amino acids: CASSEVVGLYGYTF. DNA of the CDR3: TGTGCCAGCAGTGAGGTTGTTGGGCTCTATGGCTACACCTTC.

The rearrangement joins TRBV11-3 to TRBJ2-2, with D maybe TRBD2 (6 bases). CDR1 is SGHNT, CDR2 YENEEA, per germline. Trimming left V 5 bases short and J 6 bases short, with 10 bases between. There are 13 residues in the CDR3. CDR3 region: CASSVGEAGELFF. The CDR3, as DNA: TGTGCCAGCAGCGTCGGGGAGGCCGGGGAGCTGTTTTTT.

The J gene is TRBJ2-2, the V gene TRBV5-6; possible D gene TRBD1, 7 bases. Trimming shortened V by 4 bases and J by 3 bases, and 19 bases separated the two germline ends. The CDR3 length is 17 residues. CDR1 and CDR2 (germline): SGHDT, YYEEEE. CDR3 in DNA: TGTGCCAGCAGCCATAATACGGACAGGAGGGACACCGGGGAGCTGTTTTTT. Its protein is CASSHNTDRRDTGELFF.

This chain uses TRBV14 with TRBJ2-7, with TRBD2 matching over 9 bases. Germline V CDR1 and CDR2: SGHDN, FVKESK. Germline trimming cut 4 bases from V and 3 bases from J; bases unmatched to any gene: 7. The CDR3 is 15 amino acids. CDR3 coding DNA: TGTGCCAGCAGCCCCTCGGGCGGGAGGGACTACGAGCAGTACTTC. Protein product: CASSPSGGRDYEQYF.

V usage is TRBV7-3 and J usage is TRBJ2-2, with a possible D match to TRBD2 (5 bases). V was cut by 6 bases and J by 5 bases, with 7 bases left in between. Germline V gives CDR1 SGHTA, CDR2 FQGTGA. The CDR3 runs 12 residues. This CDR3 reads CASRRATGELFF. The CDR3 DNA sequence: TGTGCCAGCAGGAGGGCGACCGGGGAGCTGTTTTTT.

The chain links TRBV6-6 to TRBJ1-5; D uncertain. The CDR3 length is 16 residues. Germline assignment: CDR1 MNHNY and CDR2 SVGAGI (reference sequence). V dropped 2 bases and J dropped 4 bases, with 15 bases sitting between them. In nucleotides, the CDR3 is TGTGCCAGCAGTTACCTTCGACCGTTATGGAATCAGCCCCAGCATTTT. Residues: CASSYLRPLWNQPQHF.

This chain joins TRBV11-3 and TRBJ2-2; possibly TRBD1 for D (5 bases). With 2 bases removed from V and 4 bases from J, the gap between germline ends came to 5 bases. CDR1 and CDR2 (germline): SGHNT, YENEEA. The CDR3 runs 13 residues. The CDR3 loop is CASSLQGTGELFF. Here the CDR3 DNA reads TGTGCCAGCAGCTTACAGGGCACCGGGGAGCTGTTTTTT.

This clone was seen only a few times. The chain links TRBV6-4 to TRBJ2-1, with D hard to call. Germline-derived CDR1 and CDR2 are MRHNA and SNTAGT. The CDR3 has 15 residues. V lost 0 bases, J lost 0 bases, and 6 bases lay in between. CDR3 amino acids: CASSDSGDSYNEQFF. For the CDR3, the DNA is TGTGCCAGCAGTGACTCAGGCGACTCCTACAATGAGCAGTTCTTC.

The chain carries TRBV27 and TRBJ2-3; 7 positions match TRBD1. This CDR3 comprises 18 residues. CDR1 and CDR2 (germline): MNHEY, SMNVEV (reference sequence). Trimming removed 5 bases from V and 6 bases from J; junction bases left unmatched: 20. CDR3 DNA: TGTGCCAGCAGTACACTGTTTGGACAGGTGAGATCAACCGATACGCAGTATTTT. This encodes CASSTLFGQVRSTDTQYF.